A single sample gave rise to the 21 T cell receptor beta chains below, sequenced in a study of blood T cell repertoires in COVID-19. Clones were sequenced by immunoSEQ multiplex PCR, and TCRdb holds only the in-frame ones, with some missing. The sample carries over 75,000 clones, under 85% recorded once. Sequencing input: peripheral blood. These receptors all come from a man aged 70-80 years with acute or convalescent COVID-19.

The chain couples TRBV5-4 to TRBJ2-1, with D unresolved. This CDR3 comprises 14 residues. Trimming took 0 bases from V and 4 from J, leaving 8 bases between them. CDR1 is SGHNT and CDR2 is YYREEE in the germline V gene (reference sequence). The CDR3 nucleotides read TGTGCCAGCAGCTTGGTGGGCTCATACAATGAGCAGTTCTTC. Encoded protein: CASSLVGSYNEQFF.

The chain carries TRBV19 and TRBJ1-5; weak D call: TRBD1 (5 bases). Germline assignment: CDR1 LNHDA and CDR2 SQIVND (reference sequence). Trimming cost V 4 bases and J 2 bases, with 15 bases left between them. The CDR3 is 16 residues long. CDR3 DNA sequence: TGTGCCAGTAGTACCCTCACCTGGGGGGGCAATCAGCCCCAGCATTTT. It specifies CASSTLTWGGNQPQHF.

This clone was seen a few times. The chain recombines TRBV19 with TRBJ2-5; tentative D call: TRBD1 (5 bases). CDR3 size: 14 residues. Germline loops: CDR1 LNHDA, CDR2 SQIVND (reference sequence). V lost 2 bases and J 2 bases, leaving 9 bases between the germline ends. For the CDR3, the DNA is TGTGCCAGTAGTATAAGGGGCAGACAAGAGACCCAGTACTTC. Translated, it gives CASSIRGRQETQYF. Full variable domain (outside the CDR3, taken from reference TRBV19 and TRBJ2-5): DGGITQSPKYLFRKEGQNVTLSCEQNLNHDAMYWYRQDPGQGLRLIYYSQIVNDFQKGDIAEGYSVSREKKESFPLTVTSAQKNPTAFYLCASSIRGRQETQYFGPGTRLLVL.

In its sample, this clone was seen a few times. The chain recombines TRBV6-6 with TRBJ2-7; TRBD1 matches 7 bases. V gave up 4 bases and J gave up 6 bases; unmatched junction bases: 6. The CDR3 has 13 amino acids. The germline V gene has CDR1 MNHNY and CDR2 SVGAGI (reference sequence). The CDR3 DNA follows: TGTGCCAGCAGTTGGACAGGTTTGGGCGAGCAGTACGTC. Translation: CASSWTGLGEQYV.

DNA of the CDR3: TGCGCCAGCAGTCGGCAAAGACAGGGAGTAACGGACCTAACTACCTACGAGCAGTACGTC. Its protein is CASSRQRQGVTDLTTYEQYV. The genes are TRBV23-1 and TRBJ2-7; the match to TRBD1 covers 7 bases. TRBV23-1 is labeled an ORF, and its function is uncertain. The V and J ends lost 4 bases and 2 bases, in that order; junction bases with no gene match: 23. This CDR3 spans 20 amino acids.

The V and J genes are TRBV11-2 and TRBJ1-5, with D maybe TRBD1 (5 bases). Trimming pared 1 base from V and 7 bases from J, leaving 14 bases between. This CDR3 has 15 amino acids. CDR1 is SGHAT and CDR2 is FQNNGV in the germline V gene. The CDR3 nucleotides are TGTGCCAGCAGCTTAGTTTCAGGGATAGGCCAGCCCCAGCATTTT. Protein product: CASSLVSGIGQPQHF. Looking up the rest from reference TRBV11-2 and TRBJ1-5 gives the full variable domain: EAGVAQSPRYKIIEKRQSVAFWCNPISGHATLYWYQQILGQGPKLLIQFQNNGVVDDSQLPKDRFSAERLKGVDSTLKIQPAKLEDSAVYLCASSLVSGIGQPQHFGDGTRLSIL.

This chain links TRBV7-9 with TRBJ1-1; D perhaps matches TRBD1 (5 bases). V gave up 5 bases and J gave up 5 bases, with 12 bases separating them. CDR1 is SEHNR, CDR2 FQNEAQ, per germline (reference sequence). CDR3 length: 13 residues. The CDR3 here is CASSLEGKTEAFF. CDR3 DNA sequence: TGTGCCAGCAGCCTGGAGGGGAAGACTGAAGCTTTCTTT.

The chain combines TRBV18 with TRBJ1-2, with D hard to call. Trimming took off 1 base at V and 1 base at J, with 10 bases between the two ends. CDR1 is KGHSH and CDR2 is LQKENI in the germline V gene. There are 15 residues in the CDR3. The CDR3 region is CASSPLADINYGYTF. The CDR3 DNA follows: TGTGCCAGCTCACCACTGGCGGATATTAACTATGGCTACACCTTC.

This clone showed up just once. The chain recombines TRBV19 with TRBJ2-6; TRBD2 aligns across 7 bases. This CDR3 has 16 residues. Per germline, CDR1 LNHDA and CDR2 SQIVND (reference sequence). The ends lost 3 bases at V and 4 bases at J; junction bases unmatched: 6. The CDR3 region is CASSIASGGGANVLTF. The CDR3 nucleotides are TGTGCCAGTAGTATCGCTTCGGGGGGAGGGGCCAACGTCCTGACTTTC.

The CDR3 DNA reads as TGTGCCTGGAGCCAGGGCTCCTATGGCTACACCTTC. Translating it yields CAWSQGSYGYTF. V gene TRBV30 combines with J gene TRBJ1-2; TRBD1 might be the D (5 bases). There are 12 residues in the CDR3. Germline V gene lookup returns CDR1 GTSNPN and CDR2 SVGIG (reference sequence). V was trimmed by 3 bases and J by 4 bases, leaving 9 bases between them.

This clone was detected many times. This chain connects TRBV5-1 to TRBJ1-4; TRBD1 matches at 7 bases. The germline V gene encodes CDR1 SGHRS and CDR2 YFSETQ. The CDR3 is 15 amino acids. V shed 5 bases and J 5 bases; nucleotides not matched to a gene: 9. The CDR3 is CASRPGTETNEKLFF. CDR3 nucleotide sequence: TGCGCCAGCAGACCCGGGACAGAGACCAATGAAAAACTGTTTTTT.

The CDR3 spells CASSVALHGAGELFF. CDR3 in DNA: TGTGCCAGCAGCGTGGCCCTACACGGGGCCGGGGAGCTGTTTTTT. The V and J genes are TRBV9 and TRBJ2-2, with a weak D call TRBD2 (5 bases). There are 15 residues in the CDR3. CDR1 SGDLS and CDR2 YYNGEE come from the germline V gene. V was trimmed by 2 bases and J by 6 bases, leaving 14 bases between them. The variable domain in full, with the rest retrieved from reference TRBV9 and TRBJ2-2, is DSGVTQTPKHLITATGQRVTLRCSPRSGDLSVYWYQQSLDQGLQFLIQYYNGEERAKGNILERFSAQQFPDLHSELNLSSLELGDSALYFCASSVALHGAGELFFGEGSRLTVL.

V is TRBV18 and J is TRBJ2-2, with 13 nucleotides matching TRBD2. Germline V lookup: CDR1 KGHSH, CDR2 LQKENI. The CDR3 spans 20 residues. V gave up 3 bases and J gave up 0 bases; unmatched junction bases: 10. Written as DNA, the CDR3 is TGTGCCAGCTCACCCACACCGACTAGCGGGGGGATCGCGAACACCGGGGAGCTGTTTTTT. Translated, it gives CASSPTPTSGGIANTGELFF.

The chain is built from TRBV19 and TRBJ2-5, with D hard to call. In germline, CDR1 is LNHDA, CDR2 SQIVND (reference sequence). This CDR3 is built from 13 residues. V gave up 3 bases and J gave up 5 bases, with 10 bases separating them. For the CDR3, the DNA is TGTGCCAGTAGTATTAGACTTTTGGAGACCCAGTACTTC. This translates into CASSIRLLETQYF. The full variable domain, completed using reference TRBV19 and TRBJ2-5, is DGGITQSPKYLFRKEGQNVTLSCEQNLNHDAMYWYRQDPGQGLRLIYYSQIVNDFQKGDIAEGYSVSREKKESFPLTVTSAQKNPTAFYLCASSIRLLETQYFGPGTRLLVL.

This clone has a single count. J is TRBJ2-1 and V is TRBV27, with a possible D match to TRBD1 (5 bases). The CDR3 has 14 amino acids. V shed 2 bases and J shed 3 bases, with 8 bases lying between them. Germline V CDR1 and CDR2: MNHEY, SMNVEV (reference sequence). CDR3 DNA: TGTGCCAGCAGTTTAACAGGCAACTACAATGAGCAGTTCTTC. Protein: CASSLTGNYNEQFF.

The chain links TRBV12-3 or TRBV12-4 to TRBJ2-5, with 8 bases fitting TRBD1. The CDR3 has 13 amino acids. V trimming: 5 bases; J trimming: 5 bases; junction bases outside the gene matches: 4. The CDR3 region has the DNA TGTGCCAGCAGTCCCGGGACAGGTGAGACCCAGTACTTC. Protein product: CASSPGTGETQYF.

This chain joins TRBV27 and TRBJ2-4; tentatively, D is TRBD1 (5 bases). This CDR3 is 16 amino acids long. V lost 7 bases to trimming and J lost 0 bases, with 16 bases between them. Germline V gives CDR1 MNHEY, CDR2 SMNVEV (reference sequence). In nucleotides, the CDR3 is TGTGCCAGCATCTTCCAAACAGGAATAGCCAAAAACATTCAGTACTTC. Translation: CASIFQTGIAKNIQYF.

The chain is built from TRBV13 and TRBJ1-3; D not certain. V was cut by 8 bases and J by 0 bases, with 8 bases left in between. The CDR3 has 13 residues. The V gene's germline CDR1 is PRHDT and CDR2 FYEKMQ (reference sequence). CDR3 sequence: CASGEDSGNTIYF. The CDR3 DNA sequence: TGTGCCAGCGGGGAGGACTCTGGAAACACCATATATTTT. Based on the CDR3 plus reference TRBV13 and TRBJ1-3, the full variable domain is AAGVIQSPRHLIKEKRETATLKCYPIPRHDTVYWYQQGPGQDPQFLISFYEKMQSDKGSIPDRFSAQQFSDYHSELNMSSLELGDSALYFCASGEDSGNTIYFGEGSWLTVV.

J is TRBJ1-2 and V is TRBV5-1; 12 bases line up with TRBD1. The CDR3 runs to 14 residues. V was clipped by 4 bases and J by 8 bases; unmatched bases: 6. Germline-derived CDR1 and CDR2 are SGHRS and YFSETQ. This chain's CDR3 is CASSTGQGAEGYTF. Here the CDR3 DNA reads TGCGCCAGCAGCACGGGACAGGGGGCAGAAGGCTACACCTTC.

V and J are TRBV5-1 and TRBJ1-5, with unresolved D. V shed 0 bases and J shed 0 bases, with 7 bases lying between them. Germline V gene data show CDR1 as SGHRS and CDR2 as YFSETQ. This CDR3 spans 15 amino acids. The CDR3 spells CASSLADYSNQPQHF. Written as DNA, the CDR3 is TGCGCCAGCAGCTTGGCGGACTATAGCAATCAGCCCCAGCATTTT.

The V call is TRBV6-5, the J call TRBJ2-7; D remains unclear. Trimming took off 6 bases at V and 0 bases at J, with 12 bases between the two ends. Germline V CDR1 and CDR2: MNHEY, SVGAGI. This CDR3 region has 14 residues. This CDR3 is CASREPDTSYEQYV. The CDR3 bases are TGTGCCAGCAGAGAGCCCGACACCTCCTACGAGCAGTACGTC.